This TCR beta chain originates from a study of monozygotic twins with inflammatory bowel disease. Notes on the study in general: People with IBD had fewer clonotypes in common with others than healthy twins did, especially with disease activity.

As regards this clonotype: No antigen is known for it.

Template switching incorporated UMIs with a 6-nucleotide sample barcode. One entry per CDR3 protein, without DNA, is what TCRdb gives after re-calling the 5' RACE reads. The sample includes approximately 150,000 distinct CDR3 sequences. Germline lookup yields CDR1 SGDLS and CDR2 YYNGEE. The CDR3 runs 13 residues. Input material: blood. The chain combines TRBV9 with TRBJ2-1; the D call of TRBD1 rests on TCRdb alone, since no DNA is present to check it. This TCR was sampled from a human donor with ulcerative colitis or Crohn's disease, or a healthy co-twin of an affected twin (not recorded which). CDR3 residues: CASSPAGVNEQFF.